Given below is one T cell receptor (beta chain) in context. This sample stems from a study of shared T cell receptors in the human thymus. The trim removed 2 bases at V and 6 bases at J, leaving 5 bases unmatched. The CDR3 consists of 15 residues. The germline V gene encodes CDR1 ENHRY and CDR2 SYGVKD. Profiling relied on immunoSEQ multiplex PCR, and the TCRdb table lists in-frame clones only, not all of them. The table includes some 660,000 clones, roughly 86% detected once. These same records also appear under a second study, on human thymus T cells. As that study records: Immunologically healthy infants in Finland undergoing congenital heart defect surgery were the donors. Resections that were taken during corrective heart surgery supplied the thymus tissue. Thymic and blood repertoires seemed to show skewed V and J gene use. Thymic repertoires from unrelated individuals overlapped highly, related research reported.

The genes are TRBV10-3 and TRBJ2-1, with 9 bases matching TRBD1. The TCR was taken from a boy under two years old with a congenital heart defect. The sequenced material came from thymocytes. CDR3 amino acids: CAISEAGTGPNEQFF. The CDR3 DNA follows: TGTGCCATCAGTGAGGCCGGGACAGGGCCCAATGAGCAGTTCTTC.